Each of the 15 T cell receptor beta chains below was sequenced from the same sample in a study of identical twins. TCRdb redid the calling of the 5' RACE reads with MiXCR, one entry per CDR3 protein. The data contain about 790,000 distinct CDR3 sequences, about 20% of them seen just once; the ten biggest clones take up roughly 13%. These same data were also listed under a study on T cells expressing NK-cell markers.

The sequenced sample consisted of PBMCs. These receptors were obtained from a woman under 30 in good health.

This clonotype appeared a few times. The junction differs from germline at one of its ends, possibly a read error. CDR3 sequence (DNA): TGTGCCAGCAGCTCCTCTAGCGGGTGGATGATCTTC. This gives the protein CASSSSSGWMIF. J is TRBJ2-1 and V is TRBV7-9; 8 bases line up with TRBD2. The CDR3 totals 12 residues. CDR1 is SEHNR and CDR2 is FQNEAQ in the germline V gene (reference sequence).

The sample holds a few counts of this clonotype. This chain links TRBV20-1 with TRBJ2-7; D is uncertain. Germline CDR1 and CDR2: DFQATT and SNEGSKA (reference sequence). The CDR3 is made up of 11 amino acids. The V end was cut by 4 bases, the J end by 6 bases, with 10 bases between. CDR3 in DNA: TGCAGTGCTAACACACATACCGAGCAGTACTTC. This gives the protein CSANTHTEQYF.

The rearrangement links TRBV27 to TRBJ2-7; 7 nucleotides line up with TRBD1. CDR3 length equals 14 residues. Trimming cost V 7 bases and J 4 bases; bases outside gene matches: 10. Germline V CDR1 and CDR2: MNHEY, SMNVEV (reference sequence). In DNA, the CDR3 is TGTGCCAGCACCCCAGGGGGACGTCGATACGAGCAGTACTTC. Its protein product is CASTPGGRRYEQYF.

The chain joins TRBV7-9 to TRBJ2-1; a possible D gene is TRBD1 (5 bases). CDR3 size: 16 residues. Per germline, CDR1 SEHNR and CDR2 FQNEAQ (reference sequence). V dropped 0 bases and J dropped 8 bases, with 17 bases sitting between them. Written as DNA, the CDR3 is TGTGCCAGCAGCTTAGCGGGGCTAGAATTTGGCCATGAGCAGTTCTTC. Protein sequence: CASSLAGLEFGHEQFF.

This clonotype was detected only a few times. The chain recombines TRBV12-3 or TRBV12-4 with TRBJ2-1, with 8 positions matching TRBD2. The CDR3 length is 15 residues. Trimming at V came to 7 bases and at J to 6 bases, leaving 11 bases not matched to a gene. The DNA for the CDR3 is TGTGCCAGCACCCCCGGGACTAGGATTACCAATGAGCAGTTCTTC. It encodes CASTPGTRITNEQFF.

This sequence joins TRBV29-1 and TRBJ1-1, with D unresolved. The CDR3 contains 12 residues. Germline CDR1 is SQVTM and CDR2 is ANQGSEA. The V end lost 8 bases, the J end lost 1 base, and 11 bases lay between the germline ends. CDR3 loop: CSFSSQNTEAFF. The CDR3 coding sequence is TGCAGCTTTTCCTCACAGAACACTGAAGCTTTCTTT.

The J gene is TRBJ2-1, the V gene TRBV7-8; no reliable D call. V was shortened by 3 bases and J by 7 bases, with 16 bases between the two germline ends. The CDR3 sequence is 15 residues long. The germline V gene encodes CDR1 SGHVS and CDR2 FQNEAQ. Here the CDR3 DNA reads TGTGCCAGCAGCTTTCGGTTACGGGCAACTAATGAGCAGTTCTTC. This sequence encodes CASSFRLRATNEQFF.

The chain joins TRBV10-3 to TRBJ2-1; TRBD2 agrees at 8 bases. CDR3 length: 14 amino acids. Trimming took 2 bases from V and 11 from J; bases not matched to a gene: 8. Per the germline V gene, CDR1 is ENHRY and CDR2 is SYGVKD. CDR3 amino acids: CAISEGLASSKQFF. CDR3 nucleotides: TGTGCCATCAGTGAGGGACTAGCCAGCAGCAAGCAGTTCTTC.

This clonotype was recorded a few times. This chain uses TRBV29-1 with TRBJ2-1; TRBD2 matches at 8 bases. This CDR3 spans 14 amino acids. Germline trimming cut 6 bases from V and 4 bases from J; bases unmatched to any gene: 8. The germline V gene has CDR1 SQVTM and CDR2 ANQGSEA. This chain's CDR3 is CSVSLAGLYNEQFF. CDR3 sequence (DNA): TGCAGCGTATCTTTAGCGGGACTATACAATGAGCAGTTCTTC.

This clonotype has a handful of counts. The chain uses TRBV7-9 and TRBJ2-7; 11 nucleotides agree with TRBD1. Germline V gene sequence: CDR1 SEHNR, CDR2 FQNEAQ (reference sequence). The CDR3 contains 16 residues. Trimming removed 4 bases from V and 5 bases from J; junction bases left unmatched: 10. In DNA form, the CDR3 reads TGTGCCAGCAGCTCGCCCTCGGACAGGGGGCTCCACGAGCAGTACTTC. Encoded protein: CASSSPSDRGLHEQYF.

The chain links TRBV24-1 to TRBJ2-7, with 9 bases identical to TRBD1. Germline assignment: CDR1 KGHDR and CDR2 SFDVKD. V trimming: 7 bases; J trimming: 9 bases; junction bases outside the gene matches: 6. The CDR3 has 12 residues. CDR3 loop: CATSDTGGLQYF. The CDR3 nucleotides read TGTGCCACCAGCGATACAGGGGGCCTGCAGTACTTC.

The chain combines TRBV15 with TRBJ1-6; maybe TRBD1 (5 bases). Germline V gene lookup returns CDR1 LNHNV and CDR2 YYDKDF (reference sequence). The length of the CDR3 is 15 residues. The V end lost 0 bases, the J end lost 4 bases, and 7 bases lay between the germline ends. CDR3 protein: CATSRDQGYNSPLHF. CDR3 nucleotides: TGTGCCACCAGCAGAGATCAGGGTTATAATTCACCCCTCCACTTT. Looking up the rest from reference TRBV15 and TRBJ1-6 gives the full variable domain: DAMVIQNPRYQVTQFGKPVTLSCSQTLNHNVMYWYQQKSSQAPKLLFHYYDKDFNNEADTPDNFQSRRPNTSFCFLDIRSPGLGDTAMYLCATSRDQGYNSPLHFGNGTRLTVT.

V is TRBV27 and J is TRBJ2-7; 12 nucleotides agree with TRBD1. The CDR3 contains 15 residues. V dropped 8 bases and J dropped 5; count of bases not matched to a gene: 10. Germline lookup yields CDR1 MNHEY and CDR2 SMNVEV (reference sequence). The CDR3 loop is CASARPGQGAHEQYF. The CDR3 DNA is TGTGCCAGCGCGAGACCGGGACAGGGGGCCCACGAGCAGTACTTC.

This chain joins TRBV7-9 and TRBJ1-1; D call uncertain. The CDR3 length is 14 residues. The germline V and J ends were trimmed by 5 bases and 3 bases, with 13 bases remaining between them. Germline V gives CDR1 SEHNR, CDR2 FQNEAQ (reference sequence). DNA for the CDR3: TGTGCCAGCAGCCCAAGTGGACGGGACACTGAAGCTTTCTTT. Its protein is CASSPSGRDTEAFF.

This clonotype was counted a few times. J is TRBJ2-2 and V is TRBV6-5, with D uncertain. Trimming stripped 4 bases from V and 6 bases from J, with 15 bases between. The CDR3 length is 15 residues. The germline V gene has CDR1 MNHEY and CDR2 SVGAGI. CDR3: CASSFPSEGPGELFF. CDR3 in DNA: TGTGCCAGCAGTTTTCCATCCGAAGGCCCCGGGGAGCTGTTTTTT.